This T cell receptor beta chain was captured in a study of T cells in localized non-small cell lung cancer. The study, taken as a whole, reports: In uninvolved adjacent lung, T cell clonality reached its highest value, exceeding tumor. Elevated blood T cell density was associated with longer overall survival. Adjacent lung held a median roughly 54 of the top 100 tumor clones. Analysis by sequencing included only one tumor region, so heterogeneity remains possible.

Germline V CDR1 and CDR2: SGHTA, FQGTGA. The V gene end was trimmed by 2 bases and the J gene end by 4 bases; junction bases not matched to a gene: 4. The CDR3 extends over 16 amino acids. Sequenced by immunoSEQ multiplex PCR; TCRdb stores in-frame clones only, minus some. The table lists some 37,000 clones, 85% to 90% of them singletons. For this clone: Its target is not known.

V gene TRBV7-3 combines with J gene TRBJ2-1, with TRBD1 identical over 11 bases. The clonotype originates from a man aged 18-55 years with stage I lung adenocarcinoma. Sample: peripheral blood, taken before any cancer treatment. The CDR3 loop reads CASSLLGTGGYNEQFF. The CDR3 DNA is TGTGCCAGCAGCTTATTAGGGACAGGGGGTTACAATGAGCAGTTCTTC.